The present T cell receptor beta chain was sequenced within a study of OX40 agonist ivuxolimab in advanced cancers. Study-level background: A diagnosis of hepatocellular carcinoma, melanoma, renal cell or head and neck cancer was present in dose-escalation patients. Among those treated, three patients had partial responses, one with hepatocellular carcinoma and two with cutaneous melanoma. Whole-study findings and limits: With doses of 0.1 to 3.0 mg/kg, CD4+ and CD8+ blood T cells had undergone clonal expansion by week 6.

Profiling relied on immunoSEQ multiplex PCR, and the TCRdb table lists in-frame clones only, not all of them. The sample includes about 64,000 clones, roughly 87% seen only once; the top ten take 1.3%. V lost 4 bases, J lost 2 bases, and 6 bases stayed unmatched. The CDR3 length is 16 residues. Germline CDR1 SGDLS, CDR2 YYNGEE. As for this clone: Its target is not known.

The V call is TRBV9, the J call TRBJ2-2; 9 bases match TRBD2. This specimen consisted of CD4+ or CD8+ T cells sorted from blood, obtained in a trial of the OX40 agonist ivuxolimab. The source is an adult with an advanced solid tumor such as melanoma, head and neck, liver or kidney cancer. CDR3 in DNA: TGTGCCAGCAGCAAGCGGGGGGCTTCCAACACCGGGGAGCTGTTTTTT. The encoded protein is CASSKRGASNTGELFF.